This T cell receptor (beta chain) came from a study of T cells expressing NK-cell markers. Study-wide context: Sorted CD3+CD56+NKG2C+, CD3+CD56+NKG2C- and CD3+CD56-NKG2C+ T cells provided the TCR beta repertoires. Just one sequenced donor of eight was HCMV-seronegative, while seven were seropositive.

TCRdb reprocessed the 5' RACE reads, keeping one entry per CDR3 protein, no DNA. Its table records about 260,000 distinct CDR3 sequences. There are 15 residues in the CDR3. The receptor's source is a young man in good health. Sequencing was performed on blood T cells: a sorted CD56 or NKG2C T cell subset, CD4+ or CD8+ T cells, or bulk PBMC T cells (not recorded which). This chain connects TRBV12-3 or TRBV12-4 to TRBJ1-4; the D call of TRBD1 rests on TCRdb alone, since no DNA is present to check it. This CDR3 is CASRLDRGTNEKLFF.